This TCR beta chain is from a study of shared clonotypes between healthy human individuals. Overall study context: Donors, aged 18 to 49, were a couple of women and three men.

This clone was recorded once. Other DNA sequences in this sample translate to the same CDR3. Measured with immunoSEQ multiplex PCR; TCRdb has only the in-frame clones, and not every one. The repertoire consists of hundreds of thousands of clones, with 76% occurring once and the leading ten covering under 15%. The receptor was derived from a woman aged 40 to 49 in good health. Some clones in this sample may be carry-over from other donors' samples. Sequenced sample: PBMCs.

For the CDR3, the DNA is TGTGCCAGCAGGTCAGGGTACACTGAAGCTTTCTTT. Translated, it gives CASRSGYTEAFF. This sequence joins TRBV2 and TRBJ1-1, with D maybe TRBD1 (5 bases). The CDR3 runs to 12 residues. The germline V and J ends were trimmed by 6 bases and 3 bases, with 8 bases remaining between them. Germline V lookup: CDR1 SNHLY, CDR2 FYNNEI.